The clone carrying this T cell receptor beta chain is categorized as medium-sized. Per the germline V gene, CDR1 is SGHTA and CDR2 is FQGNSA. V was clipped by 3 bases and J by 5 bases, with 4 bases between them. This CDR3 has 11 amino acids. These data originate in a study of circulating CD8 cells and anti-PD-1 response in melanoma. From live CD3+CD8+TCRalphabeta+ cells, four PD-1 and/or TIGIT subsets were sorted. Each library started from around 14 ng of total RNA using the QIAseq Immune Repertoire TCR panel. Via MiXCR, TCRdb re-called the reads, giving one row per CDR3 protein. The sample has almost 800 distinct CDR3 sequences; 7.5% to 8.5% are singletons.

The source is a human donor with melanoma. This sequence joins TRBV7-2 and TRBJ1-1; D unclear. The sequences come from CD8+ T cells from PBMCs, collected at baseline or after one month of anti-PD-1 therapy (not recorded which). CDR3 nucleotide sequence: TGTGCCAGCAGCTTCCGGACTGAAGCTTTCTTT. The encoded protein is CASSFRTEAFF.